This paragraph reports one T cell receptor beta chain. It lacks a known antigen. There are no base qualities to consult, and no much larger clone falls within one base. Trimming at the junction amounts to 8 bases on V and 9 bases on J, and the germline ends lie 17 bases apart. The CDR3 sequence holds 13 residues, the cysteine and phenylalanine included. Solely the CDR3 DNA is kept, with 39 bases framed from the first base. CDR1 and CDR2 (ENHRY, SYGVKD) derive from the germline V gene. The sample originates from a study of OX40 agonist ivuxolimab in advanced cancers. Notes on the research overall: The costimulatory receptor OX40 (CD134) was targeted by ivuxolimab, a fully human IgG2 agonistic monoclonal antibody. Intravenous ivuxolimab was administered to patients every 2 weeks at six dose levels: 0.01, 0.1, 0.3, 1.5, 3 and 10 mg/kg. Of the roughly 52 dose-escalation patients, hepatocellular carcinoma was present in approximately 20, melanoma in roughly 15, renal cell carcinoma in 9 and head and neck cancer in 9. Partial responses occurred in three dose-escalation patients, of whom one had hepatocellular carcinoma and two had cutaneous melanoma. The paper describes the monotherapy dose-escalation part (N = 52 patients) of the phase I trial of ivuxolimab. Peripheral TCRbeta sequencing was intended to test whether TCR sequence diversity was altered and clonal T-cell expansion was caused by ivuxolimab. Patients were allowed to have had prior anti-PD-1, anti-PD-L1 or anti-CTLA-4 therapy, and 40% of the dose-escalation patients had previously received checkpoint inhibitors. In the dose-escalation cohort, 70% to 85% of patients were male, and the mean age was 60 years with a range of about 23 to 79.

The trial excluded patients who had a history of autoimmune disease or were on systemic immunosuppression. Peripheral blood for TCR sequencing was collected from all dose cohorts at baseline, on cycle 4 day 1, and on cycle 7 day 1. The samples were drawn from a first-in-human, open-label, multicenter phase I dose-escalation trial of ivuxolimab. Adults with locally advanced or metastatic head and neck squamous cell, hepatocellular, melanoma or renal cell carcinoma were enrolled in the trial. CD4+ and CD8+ T cells were sorted separately from peripheral blood before TCR sequencing. For sequencing of the TCRbeta CDR3 region, genomic DNA was extracted from the sorted cells. The immunoSEQ Assay was used for sequencing of TCRbeta CDR3 regions. The clones in this table, taken by TCRdb from immuneACCESS, are in-frame only. Not every clone is retained; where verified, under half of the shortfall comes from an unresolved V gene, and the cause of the rest is unknown. This sample lists under 40,000 clones; around 81% were detected once. The leading ten clones occupy about 22% of the sample.

Study-wide conclusions, independent of this receptor: Low levels of normalized T-cell clonal expansion were also shown by some nonresponding patients. Antigen specificity was not determined for the clonally expanded peripheral T cells. In the 0.1-3.0 mg/kg groups, partial responders were among the patients with the lowest normalized peripheral clonal expansion, particularly in CD8+ T cells. On average, CD8+ T cells showed more expanded clones than CD4+ T cells after ivuxolimab. At doses of 0.1 to 3.0 mg/kg, clonal expansion of both CD4+ and CD8+ T cells in blood was seen between baseline and week 6.

The sample in question was CD4+ or CD8+ T cells sorted from blood, obtained in a trial of the OX40 agonist ivuxolimab. The chain is encoded by TRBV10-3 joined to TRBJ2-1; the D gene lacks a confident call. This receptor was obtained from an adult with an advanced solid tumor such as melanoma, head and neck, liver or kidney cancer. The nucleotide sequence is given as TGTGCCATCGGGCCCGAGGAATTGAGTGAGCAGTTCTTC. Its amino acids are CAIGPEELSEQFF.